The next 12 T cell receptor beta chains were all read from a single sample in a study of shared clonotypes between healthy human individuals. Assay: immunoSEQ multiplex PCR; the TCRdb copy retains only in-frame clones and omits some. The sample lists around 2.5 million clones, 93% seen once, with 0.36% in the top ten. Sequencing was performed on naive CD4+ T cells from PBMCs. The sample's subset: CD45RA+ positively selected. Source of these receptors: a man between 18 and 29 years old in good health. Some clones in this sample may be carry-over from other donors' samples.

The rearrangement uses TRBV29-1 and TRBJ1-2; D is perhaps TRBD1 (6 bases). Trimming pared 6 bases from V and 8 bases from J, leaving 16 bases between. CDR3 size: 12 residues. Looked up from germline, CDR1 is SQVTM and CDR2 is ANQGSEA. The CDR3 DNA follows: TGCAGCGTGGAGGTTCAGGGGAACGGCTACACCTTC. Translated: CSVEVQGNGYTF.

As to this clone: Different DNA sequences within this sample yield the same CDR3. This chain uses TRBV11-2 with TRBJ2-1; 11 bases are shared with TRBD2. This CDR3 contains 15 residues. With V trimmed by 4 bases and J by 4 bases, 3 bases remained unmatched. Germline V gene data show CDR1 as SGHAT and CDR2 as FQNNGV. CDR3 region: CASSSGLADYNEQFF. The CDR3 nucleotides read TGTGCCAGCAGCTCGGGACTAGCGGATTACAATGAGCAGTTCTTC.

This chain links TRBV6-5 with TRBJ1-4; D unresolved. Between the trimmed V and J ends, which lost 3 bases and 3 bases, there was a span of 8 bases. The germline V gene has CDR1 MNHEY and CDR2 SVGAGI. CDR3 length: 14 residues. CDR3 sequence reads: CASSYEPSNEKLFF. CDR3 DNA: TGTGCCAGCAGTTATGAACCTTCTAATGAAAAACTGTTTTTT.

Here the CDR3 reads CASSLIQQPYNEQFF. The CDR3 DNA is TGTGCCAGCAGCCTCATACAACAACCCTACAATGAGCAGTTCTTC. The chain couples TRBV11-3 to TRBJ2-1, with D unresolved. The CDR3 sequence is 15 residues long. Germline V lookup: CDR1 SGHNT, CDR2 YENEEA. V lost 5 bases to trimming and J lost 2 bases, with 13 bases between them.

The chain links TRBV10-3 to TRBJ2-7; D may be TRBD1 or TRBD2 (5 bases each). V lost 4 bases to trimming and J lost 6 bases, with 16 bases between them. The germline CDR1 and CDR2 sequences are ENHRY and SYGVKD. This CDR3 is 14 amino acids long. CDR3 region: CAISVGLGESEQYF. CDR3 coding DNA: TGTGCCATCAGTGTTGGTTTGGGGGAAAGCGAGCAGTACTTC.

The chain has TRBV5-6 and TRBJ1-3; D call uncertain. The length of the CDR3 is 16 residues. V lost 4 bases, J lost 2 bases, and 16 bases lay in between. From germline, CDR1 is SGHDT and CDR2 YYEEEE. Written as DNA, the CDR3 is TGTGCCAGCAGCCTTAGAGGACTGAAGCCTGGAAACACCATATATTTT. This sequence encodes CASSLRGLKPGNTIYF.

The genes are TRBV5-1 and TRBJ2-3; 10 nucleotides agree with TRBD2. This CDR3 is 17 amino acids long. The germline CDR1 and CDR2 sequences are SGHRS and YFSETQ. Trimming at V came to 3 bases and at J to 2 bases, leaving 9 bases not matched to a gene. DNA of the CDR3: TGCGCCAGCAGCTCAACCTCTAGCGGGGGTTACACAGATACGCAGTATTTT. Translated, it gives CASSSTSSGGYTDTQYF.

The chain couples TRBV15 to TRBJ2-2; D is unclear. V gave up 1 base and J gave up 5 bases, with 17 bases separating them. The CDR3 has 17 amino acids. Germline V CDR1 and CDR2: LNHNV, YYDKDF (reference sequence). The CDR3 DNA reads as TGTGCCACCAGCAGAGGTATTCAGGCCAGGCTTACCGGGGAGCTGTTTTTT. It is translated as CATSRGIQARLTGELFF. The full variable domain, rest sourced from reference TRBV15 and TRBJ2-2, is DAMVIQNPRYQVTQFGKPVTLSCSQTLNHNVMYWYQQKSSQAPKLLFHYYDKDFNNEADTPDNFQSRRPNTSFCFLDIRSPGLGDTAMYLCATSRGIQARLTGELFFGEGSRLTVL.

The CDR3, as DNA: TGTGCCAGCAGCTCCTATGGGGCGTACGAGCAGTACTTC. The encoded protein is CASSSYGAYEQYF. The J gene is TRBJ2-7, the V gene TRBV7-2; tentatively, D is TRBD1 (5 bases). Trimming removed 4 bases from V and 4 bases from J, with 11 bases in between. The germline V gene has CDR1 SGHTA and CDR2 FQGNSA. CDR3 size: 13 residues.

V usage is TRBV18 and J usage is TRBJ2-7, with D perhaps matching TRBD1 or TRBD2 (5 bases each). V was cut by 3 bases and J by 7 bases, with 16 bases left in between. The germline V gene encodes CDR1 KGHSH and CDR2 LQKENI. This CDR3 comprises 14 residues. The CDR3 spells CASSPRPGTGEQYF. In DNA form, the CDR3 reads TGTGCCAGCTCACCTCGTCCCGGGACGGGTGAGCAGTACTTC. Full variable domain (outside the CDR3, taken from reference TRBV18 and TRBJ2-7): NAGVMQNPRHLVRRRGQEARLRCSPMKGHSHVYWYRQLPEEGLKFMVYLQKENIIDESGMPKERFSAEFPKEGPSILRIQQVVRGDSAAYFCASSPRPGTGEQYFGPGTRLTVT.

The chain links TRBV4-1 to TRBJ1-2; D remains ambiguous. Germline V gives CDR1 MGHRA, CDR2 YSYEKL. This CDR3 is built from 15 residues. Deletions cut 3 bases from V and 6 bases from J, with 17 bases between. The CDR3 spells CASSHPPQNLHGYTF. The CDR3 nucleotides read TGCGCCAGCAGCCATCCACCACAGAACCTCCATGGCTACACCTTC.

The chain joins TRBV5-6 to TRBJ2-3; no clear D. The length of the CDR3 is 15 residues. Germline V gives CDR1 SGHDT, CDR2 YYEEEE. With 0 bases removed from V and 0 bases from J, the gap between germline ends came to 8 bases. The CDR3 DNA follows: TGTGCCAGCAGCTTGGACGGCAGAAGCACAGATACGCAGTATTTT. This encodes CASSLDGRSTDTQYF. The full variable domain, rest sourced from reference TRBV5-6 and TRBJ2-3, is DAGVTQSPTHLIKTRGQQVTLRCSPKSGHDTVSWYQQALGQGPQFIFQYYEEEERQRGNFPDRFSGHQFPNYSSELNVNALLLGDSALYLCASSLDGRSTDTQYFGPGTRLTVL.